This T cell receptor beta chain is drawn from a study of CD8 T cells in ankylosing spondylitis. This clonotype has a count of ten or more. Its antigen remains unidentified. Libraries of TCR beta came from quantitative 5'-RACE with molecular barcodes. Via MiXCR, TCRdb re-called the 5' RACE reads, giving one row per CDR3 protein. Of under 150,000 distinct CDR3 sequences detected, approximately 10% appear once; the ten largest clones hold around 4.3%. Study results and limitations: Ankylosing spondylitis blood appeared to carry a characteristic TCR beta motif of several highly homologous variants. Those disease-linked clones were CD8+; they were also relatively rare in peripheral blood. The clones that were linked to disease were reported to be significantly enriched in matched synovial fluid samples from ankylosing spondylitis patients.

The receptor was derived from a female donor with ankylosing spondylitis or in good health (not recorded which). The sample consisted of blood, either unsorted or a sorted T cell fraction (not recorded which).

The CDR3 loop reads CASSLDSQETQYF. CDR3 DNA: TGTGCCAGCAGCTTAGACAGCCAAGAGACCCAGTACTTC. V usage is TRBV7-2 and J usage is TRBJ2-5; D unclear. Trimming cost V 1 base and J 1 base, with 4 bases left between them. CDR1 and CDR2 (germline): SGHTA, FQGNSA. The CDR3 length is 13 residues. The complete variable domain, with remaining parts taken from reference TRBV7-2 and TRBJ2-5, reads GAGVSQSPSNKVTEKGKDVELRCDPISGHTALYWYRQSLGQGLEFLIYFQGNSAPDKSGLPSDRFSAERTGGSVSTLTIQRTQQEDSAVYLCASSLDSQETQYFGPGTRLLVL.